This note documents a single T cell receptor beta chain sequence. Its antigen specificity is not known. Base qualities were left out, and no much larger clone turns up one base away. The data derive from a study of radiation and T cells in renal cell carcinoma (TCRdb year 2020). Study-wide context: In total, around 53 samples, comprising 26 tumors and around 27 peripheral blood samples, were subjected to TCR beta sequencing. The final blood draw was performed at 4 weeks after radiation, at the same time as nephrectomy. In the 45 to 65 samples combined, some 4,000,000 unique CDR3 nucleotide sequences were found, encoding roughly 2,500,000 unique CDR3 amino acid sequences. Broader findings and caveats from the paper: Changes in the blood repertoire were not tracked past 4 weeks after treatment. Because no pretreatment tumor biopsies were available, whether clonotypes were present in the tumor at baseline could not be determined. In blood, the top tumor clonotypes increased from baseline to 2 weeks after radiation and then shrank by 4 weeks, which suggests a temporary expansion of tumor-resident clones. Because the trial had a single-armed design, the trial could not examine how radiation dose or scheduling affected the TCR repertoire.

Following the manufacturer's recommendations, the immunoSEQ kit was used to generate TCR beta libraries from genomic DNA. Library preparation used a first multiplex PCR with proprietary primers, then a second PCR adding unique barcodes, with bead cleanups after each round. A kit-provided positive control reaction and a negative control reaction were included in every sample batch. The final libraries were assessed on an Agilent 4200 TapeStation D1000 ScreenTape, pooled by volume, and quantified by qPCR. Sequencing ran on an Illumina NextSeq500 with a MidOutput 150-cycle cartridge, using 156 Read1 and 15 Index1 cycles with kit custom primers. The pooled library was loaded at 0.95 to 1 pM, with a roughly 22% PhiX control spiked in. As for the authors' bioinformatics: Vendor-processed data were analyzed in R, and a clonotype was defined as all T cells sharing the same CDR3 nucleotide sequence. For clone abundance analyses, frequencies were normalized to the 10,000 most abundant clones in each sample. Before analysis, public T cell clones were removed, and these numbered fewer than five per sample on average. Tumor-enriched and baseline blood-enriched clonotypes were defined by at least a 32-fold difference in abundance between compartments. A beta-binomial differential abundance model was used to identify clonotypes that were expanded or contracted between blood time points. Tumor-blood repertoire similarity was measured with the Baroni-Urbani and Buser coefficient, and group comparisons used two-tailed Wilcoxon tests in R. The immuneACCESS repertoire file appears here via TCRdb, limited to in-frame rearrangements. These files lack a portion of the clones; in checked studies, under half of the deficit traces to unresolved V genes, and the cause of the others is not known. V, J and clone size reflect that table, while D and trimming were determined from the DNA. The sample profile shows about 77,000 clones; approximately 87% of them were found once. The ten largest clones represent 2% to 3% of the sample.

Reading the label with the study, this specimen's time point is: blood 4 weeks post-SBRT, at nephrectomy. The treatment or condition label, read with the paper, signifies: 15 Gy SBRT to primary tumor, nephrectomy 4 weeks later. Samples were obtained from a clinical trial, in which 15 Gy stereotactic body radiation therapy was delivered to primary renal cell carcinomas and nephrectomy was performed 4 weeks later. Serial peripheral blood from radiation-treated patients was sampled at baseline, 2 weeks and 4 weeks after SBRT to track tumor-enriched clonotypes. Renal cell carcinoma with clear cell pathology was present in all patients. Genomic DNA for TCR sequencing was prepared using the QIAamp DNA Blood Mini Kit (Qiagen). Only samples passing all quality control checks were included in the analyses. This clonotype originated in a woman aged 55-69 years with renal cell carcinoma. Here the sequenced sample was blood, taken from a patient whose treatment included radiotherapy and nephrectomy.

The nucleotide sequence is given as TGTGCCAGCAGTTATGATAACTATGGCTACACCTTC. Its translation reads: CASSYDNYGYTF. The chain employs TRBV6-5 and TRBJ1-2; no D segment can be confidently identified. From a lookup of the germline V gene, CDR1 and CDR2 are MNHEY and SVGAGI. Trimming removed 3 bases from V and 1 base from J, leaving 3 bases between the germline ends. From the cysteine through the phenylalanine, the CDR3 covers 12 amino acids. CDR3 DNA is the only sequence kept; it has 36 bases, read in frame from the first base.